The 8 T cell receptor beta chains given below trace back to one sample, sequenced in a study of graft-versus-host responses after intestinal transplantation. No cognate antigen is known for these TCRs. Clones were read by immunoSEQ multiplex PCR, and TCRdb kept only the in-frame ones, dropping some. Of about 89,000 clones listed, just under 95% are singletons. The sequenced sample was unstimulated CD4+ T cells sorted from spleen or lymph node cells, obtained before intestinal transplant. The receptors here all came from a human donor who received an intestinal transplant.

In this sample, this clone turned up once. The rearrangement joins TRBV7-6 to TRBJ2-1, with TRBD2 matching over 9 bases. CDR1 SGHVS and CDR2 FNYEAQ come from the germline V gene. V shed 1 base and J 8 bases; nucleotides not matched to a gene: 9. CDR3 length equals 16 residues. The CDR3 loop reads CASSLVPAGGPHEQFF. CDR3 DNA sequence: TGTGCCAGCAGCTTAGTTCCAGCGGGAGGCCCCCATGAGCAGTTCTTC.

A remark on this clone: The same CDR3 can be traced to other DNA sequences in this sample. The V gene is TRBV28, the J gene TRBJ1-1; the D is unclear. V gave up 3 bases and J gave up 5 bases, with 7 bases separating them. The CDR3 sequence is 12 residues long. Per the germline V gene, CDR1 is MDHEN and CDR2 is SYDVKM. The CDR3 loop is CASSLRQTEAFF. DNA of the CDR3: TGTGCCAGCAGTTTGAGGCAAACTGAAGCTTTCTTT.

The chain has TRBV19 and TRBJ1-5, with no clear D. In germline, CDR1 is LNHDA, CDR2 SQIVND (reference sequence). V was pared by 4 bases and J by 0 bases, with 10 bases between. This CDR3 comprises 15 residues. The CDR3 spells CASSTYPDSNQPQHF. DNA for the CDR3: TGTGCCAGTAGTACATATCCGGATAGCAATCAGCCCCAGCATTTT.

CDR3 DNA: TGTGCCAGCAGCTTATTAGTTACCACAGATACGCAGTATTTT. Translating it yields CASSLLVTTDTQYF. The rearrangement uses TRBV7-9 and TRBJ2-3; D unresolved. With 2 bases removed from V and 2 bases from J, the gap between germline ends came to 8 bases. Germline assignment: CDR1 SEHNR and CDR2 FQNEAQ (reference sequence). The CDR3 contains 14 residues.

The CDR3 sequence is CASSAGQGLAKNIQYF. The CDR3 DNA sequence: TGCGCCAGCAGCGCTGGACAGGGTTTAGCCAAAAACATTCAGTACTTC. The chain has TRBV5-1 and TRBJ2-4, with 8 bases that match TRBD1. Germline V lookup: CDR1 SGHRS, CDR2 YFSETQ. V lost 4 bases to trimming and J lost 0 bases; unmatched junction nucleotides: 6. CDR3 length: 16 amino acids.

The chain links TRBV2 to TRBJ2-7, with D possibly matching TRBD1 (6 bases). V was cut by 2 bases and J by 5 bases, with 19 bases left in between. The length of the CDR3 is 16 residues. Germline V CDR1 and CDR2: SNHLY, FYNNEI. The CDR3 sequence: CASSERLTGTAHEQYF. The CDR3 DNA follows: TGTGCCAGCAGTGAACGGCTAACAGGGACGGCCCACGAGCAGTACTTC.

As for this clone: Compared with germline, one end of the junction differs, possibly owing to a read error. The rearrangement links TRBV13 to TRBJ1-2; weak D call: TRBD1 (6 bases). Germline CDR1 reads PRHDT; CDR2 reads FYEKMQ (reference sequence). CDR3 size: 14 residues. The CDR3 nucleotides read TGTGCCAGCAGTTTAGATCCGGGGGCGGGAGGCTACACCTTC. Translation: CASSLDPGAGGYTF. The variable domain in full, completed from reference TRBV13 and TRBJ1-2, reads AAGVIQSPRHLIKEKRETATLKCYPIPRHDTVYWYQQGPGQDPQFLISFYEKMQSDKGSIPDRFSAQQFSDYHSELNMSSLELGDSALYFCASSLDPGAGGYTFGSGTRLTVV.

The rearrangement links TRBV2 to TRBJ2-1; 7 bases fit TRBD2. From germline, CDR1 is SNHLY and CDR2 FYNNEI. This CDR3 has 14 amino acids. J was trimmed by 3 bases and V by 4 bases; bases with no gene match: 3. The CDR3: CASSGGGSYNEQFF. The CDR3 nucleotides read TGTGCCAGCAGTGGAGGCGGGAGCTACAATGAGCAGTTCTTC. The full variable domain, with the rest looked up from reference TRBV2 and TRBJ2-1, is EPEVTQTPSHQVTQMGQEVILRCVPISNHLYFYWYRQILGQKVEFLVSFYNNEISEKSEIFDDQFSVERPDGSNFTLKIRSTKLEDSAMYFCASSGGGSYNEQFFGPGTRLTVL.